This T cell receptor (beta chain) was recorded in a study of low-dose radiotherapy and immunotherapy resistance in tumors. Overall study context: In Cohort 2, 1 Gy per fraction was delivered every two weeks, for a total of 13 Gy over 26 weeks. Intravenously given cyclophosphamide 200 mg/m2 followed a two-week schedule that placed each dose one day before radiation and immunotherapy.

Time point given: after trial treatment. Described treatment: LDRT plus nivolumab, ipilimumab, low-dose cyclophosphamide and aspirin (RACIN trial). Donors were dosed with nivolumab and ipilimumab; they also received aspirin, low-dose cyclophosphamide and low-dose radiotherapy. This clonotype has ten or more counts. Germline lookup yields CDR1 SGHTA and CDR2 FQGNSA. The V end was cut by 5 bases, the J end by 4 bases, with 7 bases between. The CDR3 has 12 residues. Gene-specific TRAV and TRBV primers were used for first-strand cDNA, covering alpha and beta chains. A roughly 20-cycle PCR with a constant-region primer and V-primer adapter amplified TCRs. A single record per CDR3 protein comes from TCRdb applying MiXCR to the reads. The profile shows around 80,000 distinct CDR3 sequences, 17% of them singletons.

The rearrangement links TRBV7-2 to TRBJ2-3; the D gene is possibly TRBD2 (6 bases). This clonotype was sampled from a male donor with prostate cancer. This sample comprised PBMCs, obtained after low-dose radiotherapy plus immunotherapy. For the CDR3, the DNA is TGTGCCAGCAGCCCGGGGGCAGATACGCAGTATTTT. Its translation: CASSPGADTQYF.